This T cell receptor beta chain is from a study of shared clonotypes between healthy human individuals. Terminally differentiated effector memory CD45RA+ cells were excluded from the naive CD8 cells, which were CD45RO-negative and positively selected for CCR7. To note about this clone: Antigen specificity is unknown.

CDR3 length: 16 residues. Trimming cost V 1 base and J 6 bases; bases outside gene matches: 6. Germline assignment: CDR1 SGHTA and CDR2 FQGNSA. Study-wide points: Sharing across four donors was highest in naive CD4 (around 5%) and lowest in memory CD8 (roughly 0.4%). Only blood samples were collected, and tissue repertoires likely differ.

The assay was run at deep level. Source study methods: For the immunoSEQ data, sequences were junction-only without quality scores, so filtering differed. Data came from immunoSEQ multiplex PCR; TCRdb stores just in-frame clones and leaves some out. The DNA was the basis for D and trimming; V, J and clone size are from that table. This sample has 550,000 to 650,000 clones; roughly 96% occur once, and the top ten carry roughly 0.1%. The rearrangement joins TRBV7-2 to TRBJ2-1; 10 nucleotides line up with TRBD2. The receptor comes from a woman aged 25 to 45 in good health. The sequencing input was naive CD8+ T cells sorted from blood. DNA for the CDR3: TGTGCCAGCAGCTTAGAACCGCTAGCGGGAGTCAATGAGCAGTTCTTC. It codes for CASSLEPLAGVNEQFF. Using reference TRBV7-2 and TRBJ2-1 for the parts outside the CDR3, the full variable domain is GAGVSQSPSNKVTEKGKDVELRCDPISGHTALYWYRQSLGQGLEFLIYFQGNSAPDKSGLPSDRFSAERTGGSVSTLTIQRTQQEDSAVYLCASSLEPLAGVNEQFFGPGTRLTVL.